The rows below give T cell receptor beta chains drawn from one sample of a study of breast tumors, draining lymph nodes, adjacent tissues. TCRdb independently ran MiXCR on the multiplex PCR reads; one entry per CDR3 protein. The table has around 140,000 distinct CDR3 sequences, 20% to 25% seen once. The sequenced sample was axillary lymph node tissue. These receptors were taken from a female donor with breast cancer. Some clones in this sample may be carry-over from other donors' samples. Each CDR3 is given with its conserved first and last residue. Fields, in order: J gene, clone size, V gene, D gene, CDR3 DNA, CDR3 protein. The D gene is left open where the match is weak. Size is stated for part of the rows, as once, few or many counts, or as a class when the clone is expanded.

>TRBJ2-1|few|TRBV20-1|NA
TGCAGTGCTAGCAGGTTCAGTGAGCAGTTCTTC
CSASRFSEQFF
>TRBJ2-3|many|TRBV7-2|NA
TGTGCCAGCAGCTTAGCGAGCAGGGGTTCCGATACGCAGTATTTT
CASSLASRGSDTQYF
>TRBJ2-6|few|TRBV5-1|TRBD1
TGCGCCAGCAGCTTGGAGACAGGGGCCCACTCTGGGGCCAACGTCCTGACTTTC
CASSLETGAHSGANVLTF
>TRBJ2-1|NA|TRBV19|TRBD2
TGTGCCGGTAGTATTATGCTAGCGGGAGTCTACAATGAGCAGTTCTTC
CAGSIMLAGVYNEQFF
>TRBJ2-4|NA|TRBV20-1|NA
TGCAGTGCGCCCGGGCCCCGAGAGAGGGACATTCAGTACTTC
CSAPGPRERDIQYF
>TRBJ2-2|few|TRBV4-1|TRBD1
TGCGCCAGCAGCCAACCGACAGGGCGGAGTGACACCGGGGAGCTGTTTTTT
CASSQPTGRSDTGELFF
>TRBJ2-1|many|TRBV20-1|TRBD2
TGCAGTGCTAGAGATGCGACTAGCGGCTCCTACAATGAGCAGTTCTTC
CSARDATSGSYNEQFF
>TRBJ2-3|few|TRBV6-2/TRBV6-3|TRBD2
TGTGCCAGCAGTTACCGGAAAGACCTTAGCGGGAGGGCCCACACAGATACGCAGTATTTT
CASSYRKDLSGRAHTDTQYF
>TRBJ2-5|many|TRBV10-2|NA
TGCGCCAGCAGGGACTGGTTGACCGGAGAGACCCAGTACTTC
CASRDWLTGETQYF
>TRBJ2-3|many|TRBV20-1|NA
TGCAGTGCTTCACGACAGGTCAACACAGATACGCAGTATTTT
CSASRQVNTDTQYF
>TRBJ2-7|many|TRBV5-1|TRBD2
TGCGCCAGCAGCGCGGGACTAGCGGGAGCCTACGAGCAGTACTTC
CASSAGLAGAYEQYF
>TRBJ1-3|many|TRBV30|NA
TGTGCCTGGAGAATACACAGCTCTGGAAACACCATATATTTT
CAWRIHSSGNTIYF
>TRBJ1-2|many|TRBV19|NA
TGTGCCAGTAGGAAACAGCGCCCCCCCTATGGCTACACCTTC
CASRKQRPPYGYTF
>TRBJ1-1|NA|TRBV9|TRBD1
TGTGCCAGCAGCGTAGAGGGGGCGAGACCCACTGAAGCTTTCTTT
CASSVEGARPTEAFF
>TRBJ2-6|NA|TRBV5-6|NA
TGTGCCAGCAGCACAGGAATCTCTGGGGCCAACGTCCTGACTTTC
CASSTGISGANVLTF
>TRBJ2-5|NA|TRBV7-8|NA
TGTGCCAGCAGCTTGACAAGGATGGGGGAGACCCAGTACTTC
CASSLTRMGETQYF
>TRBJ2-5|many|TRBV7-8|NA
TGTGCCAGCAGCTTAGGACAGTTAATGTACCAAGAGACCCAGTACTTC
CASSLGQLMYQETQYF
>TRBJ1-6|many|TRBV19|NA
TGTGCCAGTAGTAGGCAGACGTATAATTCACCCCTCCACTTT
CASSRQTYNSPLHF
>TRBJ2-1|many|TRBV12-3/TRBV12-4|TRBD2
TGTGCCAGCAGGGCGCAACTAGCGGGGCAGTTCTTC
CASRAQLAGQFF
>TRBJ2-3|many|TRBV6-2/TRBV6-3|TRBD2
TGTGCCAGCAGTAAAAGCGGGAGGGACACAGATACGCAGTATTTT
CASSKSGRDTDTQYF
>TRBJ2-2|few|TRBV30|TRBD1
TGTGCCTGGAGTGAAGGGACAGGGGGCGTTGGCACCGGGGAGCTGTTTTTT
CAWSEGTGGVGTGELFF
>TRBJ2-3|few|TRBV5-1|NA
TGCGCCAGCAGCTCTACAGGGATTTACACAGATACGCAGTATTTT
CASSSTGIYTDTQYF
>TRBJ2-2|few|TRBV4-3|NA
TGCGCCAGCAGCCAAGAAGCTCTTAGTAGCACCGGGGAGCTGCTTTTT
CASSQEALSSTGELLF
>TRBJ2-7|many|TRBV11-3|NA
TGTGCCAGCAGCTTTAGGAACGAGCAGTACTTC
CASSFRNEQYF
>TRBJ2-3|many|TRBV5-4|TRBD1
TGTGCCAGCAGCTTTCTCACAGGGGCTAGCACAGATACGCAGTATTTT
CASSFLTGASTDTQYF
>TRBJ2-1|many|TRBV20-1|TRBD2
TGCAGTGCCCAACCCCTAGCGGGAGGATACAATGAGCAGTTCTTC
CSAQPLAGGYNEQFF
>TRBJ2-1|many|TRBV2|NA
TGTGCCAGCCTCGCCGGTAACAATGAGCAGTTCTTC
CASLAGNNEQFF
>TRBJ2-2|NA|TRBV4-3|NA
TGCGCCAGCAGCCAAGACAGCACCCCCGGGGAGCTGTTTTTT
CASSQDSTPGELFF
>TRBJ2-1|many|TRBV5-1|TRBD2
TGCTCTAGCGGGCGCTCCTACAATGAGCAGTTCTTC
CSSGRSYNEQFF
>TRBJ2-1|many|TRBV20-1|NA
TGCAGTGCTAATCCCAGTGGACTGGGCAATGAGCAGTTCTTC
CSANPSGLGNEQFF
>TRBJ2-3|many|TRBV12-3/TRBV12-4|NA
TGTGCCAGCAGTTTAGGGCGGGCCCTCACAGATACGCAGTATTTT
CASSLGRALTDTQYF
>TRBJ2-7|many|TRBV6-2/TRBV6-3|TRBD1
TGTGCCAGCAGGACCACAGGGGACTACGAGCAGTACTTC
CASRTTGDYEQYF
>TRBJ2-7|many|TRBV5-5|NA
TGTGCCAGCAGCCTCATGCGTGGTCTCTCCTACGAGCAGTACTTC
CASSLMRGLSYEQYF
>TRBJ2-5|many|TRBV7-2|TRBD1
TGTGCCAGCAGCTTAGTAGGGACAGGGCTAAGAGAGACCCAGTACTTC
CASSLVGTGLRETQYF
>TRBJ2-1|many|TRBV20-1|NA
TGCAGTGCCGTTTCTTCCTACAATGAGCAGTTCTTC
CSAVSSYNEQFF
>TRBJ2-3|NA|TRBV28|NA
TGTGCCAGCAGTTGGGGTTCTAGCACAGATACGCAGTATTTT
CASSWGSSTDTQYF
>TRBJ2-1|NA|TRBV27|TRBD2
TGTGCCAGCAGTTCTCTAGCGGGAGTCGGGGGGAGCAATGAGCAGTTCTTC
CASSSLAGVGGSNEQFF
>TRBJ2-1|many|TRBV12-3/TRBV12-4|NA
TGTGCCAGCAGTTTACAGCAGGGGTATGAGCAGTTCTTC
CASSLQQGYEQFF
>TRBJ2-5|NA|TRBV5-1|NA
TGCGCCAGCTCCGCAGGGGGGGGGCAAGAGACCCAGTACTTC
CASSAGGGQETQYF
>TRBJ1-2|many|TRBV7-9|TRBD1
TGTGCCAGCAGCTCAGGGGGGGCTAACTATGGCTACACCTTC
CASSSGGANYGYTF
>TRBJ2-7|many|TRBV29-1|NA
TGCAGCGTTGTTCTCTTCTACGAGCAGTACTTC
CSVVLFYEQYF
>TRBJ1-2|few|TRBV28|NA
TGTGCCAGCACAGGTCTAATTTCGGGCTACACCTTC
CASTGLISGYTF
>TRBJ2-7|many|TRBV14|NA
TGTGCCAGCAGCCAAGATTGGACTCCTGACAGGCTCGTCTCCTACGAGCAGTACTTC
CASSQDWTPDRLVSYEQYF
>TRBJ2-5|few|TRBV5-4|TRBD2
TGTGCCAGCAGCCGGGACTATGAGACCCAGTACTTC
CASSRDYETQYF
>TRBJ2-3|many|TRBV5-6|TRBD2
TGTGCCAGCAGTTTTAGCGGGGGAAGCACAGATACGCAGTATTTT
CASSFSGGSTDTQYF
>TRBJ2-7|many|TRBV27|NA
TGTGCCAGCAGTTCCCCCCGTCAGGGTTCCTCCTACGAGCAGTACTTC
CASSSPRQGSSYEQYF
>TRBJ2-1|many|TRBV29-1|NA
TGCAGCGTCACCGAACCTGGGTCCAATGAGCAGTTCTTC
CSVTEPGSNEQFF